This TCR beta chain was observed in a study of T cells in Graves' hyperthyroidism and ophthalmopathy. In this sample, this clonotype turned up a few times. Amplification yielded TCR beta CDR3 regions, with RNA transcripts as the source. Researchers ran a first-round RT-PCR on the TCR CDR3 using the HTBI primer set. TCRdb called the multiplex PCR reads again in MiXCR, with one record for every CDR3 protein. The sample has 350,000 to 400,000 distinct CDR3 sequences, approximately 20% seen once. The CDR3 loop spans 15 amino acids. After removal of 6 bases from V and 5 bases from J, the junction contained 8 bases not matched to a gene. CDR1 MNHNS and CDR2 SASEGT come from the germline V gene.

The sample comprised blood. The rearrangement uses TRBV6-1 and TRBJ1-5, with 9 bases matching TRBD1. The clonotype originates from a woman between 18 and 29 years old with Graves' hyperthyroidism. CDR3 nucleotide sequence: TGTGCCAGCAGCTTCAGAGGGGACAGGGATCAGCCCCAGCATTTT. Amino acids: CASSFRGDRDQPQHF.